Presented here are 13 T cell receptor beta chains from one specimen sequenced in a study of T cells in Graves' hyperthyroidism and ophthalmopathy. Template material for amplifying TCR beta CDR3 regions consisted of RNA transcripts. The TCR CDR3 was amplified in a first-round RT-PCR using the HTBI primer set. TCRdb reanalysed the multiplex PCR reads using MiXCR and keeps one entry per CDR3 protein. The sample yields hundreds of thousands of distinct CDR3 sequences, roughly an eighth seen once. The sample comprised blood. The receptors were sampled from a man in his forties or fifties with Graves' ophthalmopathy.

This clonotype was picked up many times. V and J are TRBV3-1 and TRBJ2-7; 7 nucleotides align to TRBD2. The junction had 14 bases not matched to a gene; V was cut back by 1 base and J by 2 bases. CDR3 length: 18 amino acids. Germline values: CDR1 LGHDT, CDR2 YNNKEL (reference sequence). CDR3 in DNA: TGTGCCAGCAGCCAAGTCAGTGGGGGAGAGCGGGGAACCTACGAGCAGTACTTC. Its protein is CASSQVSGGERGTYEQYF.

This clonotype was seen many times. The gene calls are TRBV6-2 or TRBV6-3 and TRBJ1-5, with 7 positions matching TRBD1. This CDR3 is 14 amino acids long. Germline V gene lookup returns CDR1 MNHEY and CDR2 SVGEGT. The trim removed 6 bases at V and 9 bases at J, leaving 11 bases unmatched. This CDR3 reads CASRGGDSRRPQHF. CDR3 DNA: TGTGCCAGCAGGGGGGGGGACAGTCGGAGGCCCCAGCATTTT.

This clonotype was counted at least ten times. The gene calls are TRBV3-1 and TRBJ2-1; TRBD1 might be the D (5 bases). CDR3 length: 15 amino acids. CDR1 and CDR2 from the germline V gene are LGHDT and YNNKEL (reference sequence). V was clipped by 2 bases and J by 1 base, with 9 bases between them. The CDR3 DNA follows: TGTGCCAGCAGCCAAATCAGGGTTTCCTACAATGAGCAGTTCTTC. Its translation is CASSQIRVSYNEQFF.

This clonotype was seen a handful of times. This chain uses TRBV15 with TRBJ2-1; D is unclear. The length of the CDR3 is 13 residues. CDR1 and CDR2 from the germline V gene are LNHNV and YYDKDF (reference sequence). V was trimmed by 0 bases and J by 6 bases, leaving 6 bases between them. CDR3 sequence reads: CATSRDAGNEQFF. The CDR3 DNA reads TGTGCCACCAGCAGAGATGCAGGCAATGAGCAGTTCTTC.

This rearrangement joins TRBV20-1 to TRBJ2-2, with unresolved D. The V gene's germline CDR1 is DFQATT and CDR2 SNEGSKA (reference sequence). V was clipped by 0 bases and J by 4 bases, with 9 bases between them. This CDR3 has 14 amino acids. CDR3 region: CSARDLDLTGELFF. The CDR3 DNA is TGCAGTGCTAGAGATCTGGATCTCACCGGGGAGCTGTTTTTT.

There are many counts of this clonotype. V gene TRBV7-8 combines with J gene TRBJ1-5; 8 nucleotides agree with TRBD1. V lost 1 base, J lost 7 bases, and 6 bases stayed unmatched. Germline CDR1 SGHVS, CDR2 FQNEAQ. The CDR3 spans 15 residues. CDR3 DNA sequence: TGTGCCAGCAGCTTAGGGACAGGGCCGGGGCAGCCCCAGCATTTT. Translated: CASSLGTGPGQPQHF.

Many counts were recorded for this clonotype. V gene TRBV27 combines with J gene TRBJ2-7; 9 bases align to TRBD2. Germline CDR1 and CDR2: MNHEY and SMNVEV (reference sequence). The CDR3 length is 13 residues. Trimming took 8 bases from V and 4 from J; bases not matched to a gene: 6. The CDR3 loop reads CASGSGRLYEQYF. The CDR3 coding sequence is TGTGCCAGCGGAAGCGGGAGGTTGTACGAGCAGTACTTC.

At least ten counts were recorded for this clonotype. The CDR3 DNA reads TGCAGTGCTAAAGGGAGAAGTGGCAATGAGCAGTTCTTC. Residues: CSAKGRSGNEQFF. The chain couples TRBV20-1 to TRBJ2-1; tentative D call: TRBD2 (5 bases). Germline V lookup: CDR1 DFQATT, CDR2 SNEGSKA (reference sequence). This CDR3 has 13 amino acids. V gave up 4 bases and J gave up 6 bases, with 13 bases separating them.

The chain combines TRBV19 with TRBJ2-1; TRBD2 agrees at 13 bases. The CDR3 has 16 amino acids. Looked up from germline, CDR1 is LNHDA and CDR2 is SQIVND (reference sequence). V shed 4 bases, J shed 5 bases, and the junction held 5 bases outside the gene matches. For the CDR3, the DNA is TGTGCCAGTAGTACAATACTAGCGGGAGGGAACAATGAGCAGTTCTTC. Residues: CASSTILAGGNNEQFF. The whole variable domain, filled in from reference TRBV19 and TRBJ2-1, reads DGGITQSPKYLFRKEGQNVTLSCEQNLNHDAMYWYRQDPGQGLRLIYYSQIVNDFQKGDIAEGYSVSREKKESFPLTVTSAQKNPTAFYLCASSTILAGGNNEQFFGPGTRLTVL.

This clonotype was found a few times. This rearrangement joins TRBV27 to TRBJ1-2, with D maybe TRBD1 (6 bases). Deletions cut 5 bases from V and 7 bases from J, with 17 bases between. Germline CDR1 and CDR2: MNHEY and SMNVEV (reference sequence). The CDR3 is made up of 14 amino acids. CDR3 in DNA: TGTGCCAGCAGTCCGAGATCAGGGGCCAGTGGCTACACCTTC. This sequence encodes CASSPRSGASGYTF.

This clonotype was recorded at least ten times. The J gene is TRBJ1-2, the V gene TRBV27; D gene ambiguous. Germline values: CDR1 MNHEY, CDR2 SMNVEV (reference sequence). CDR3 length equals 13 residues. Trimming cost V 6 bases and J 2 bases, with 10 bases left between them. CDR3 sequence: CASRKSINYGYTF. CDR3 in DNA: TGTGCCAGCAGAAAATCGATAAACTATGGCTACACCTTC.

As for this clonotype: Just one base apart from a much larger clone, this may be a read error. No conserved phenylalanine or tryptophan is present at the end of the CDR3, so a read error is the likely explanation. The genes are TRBV6-2 or TRBV6-3 and TRBJ2-5, with D perhaps TRBD1 or TRBD2 (5 bases each). CDR3 size: 12 residues. V was clipped by 8 bases and J by 5 bases, with 12 bases between them. Germline V gene lookup returns CDR1 MNHEY and CDR2 SVGEGT. The CDR3 here is CASSPGDETQYV. For the CDR3, the DNA is TGTGCCAGCTCGCCCGGGGACGAGACCCAGTACGTC.

This clonotype was counted at least ten times. V gene TRBV30 combines with J gene TRBJ2-3; perhaps TRBD2 as D (6 bases). CDR3 length: 15 amino acids. CDR1 and CDR2 (germline): GTSNPN, SVGIG (reference sequence). Deletions cut 3 bases from V and 6 bases from J, with 19 bases between. Here the CDR3 DNA reads TGTGCCTGGAGGAATGCCGGGAGTGGTGCGGATACGCAGTATTTT. Encoded protein: CAWRNAGSGADTQYF.